This is a list of T cell receptor beta chains from one sample in a study of blood T cell repertoires in COVID-19. Using immunoSEQ multiplex PCR, the repertoire was profiled, and TCRdb retains in-frame clones only, with some absent. The repertoire includes under 150,000 clones, 65% to 85% of them detected once, and 10% to 15% sits in the top ten. Sequenced input: peripheral blood. These receptors were collected from a man in his fifties or sixties with active or convalescent COVID-19. The CDR3 runs from the conserved cysteine through the conserved F or W. D genes are given only for firm matches. Not every row has a clone size; where given, it reads once, few, many or a size class.

d_call j_call v_call clone_size cdr3_aa cdr3_nt
- TRBJ1-2 TRBV6-5 - CASSSGTDYGYTF TGTGCCAGCAGTTCGGGGACTGACTATGGCTACACCTTC
TRBD1 TRBJ1-5 TRBV19 - CASRARQGHGQPQHF TGTGCCAGTAGAGCCCGACAGGGGCATGGTCAGCCCCAGCATTTT
- TRBJ2-7 TRBV5-1 - CASVRDQGGGEQYF TGCGCCAGTGTACGGGATCAGGGCGGAGGGGAGCAGTACTTC
TRBD1 TRBJ2-3 TRBV19 - CASTGQGTDTQYF TGTGCCAGTACCGGACAGGGCACAGATACGCAGTATTTT
TRBD1 TRBJ1-2 TRBV29-1 - CSVETDRGDGYTF TGCAGCGTTGAAACGGACAGGGGAGATGGCTACACCTTC
TRBD1 TRBJ1-5 TRBV6-2/TRBV6-3 once CASSGLGQGYNQPQHF TGTGCCAGCAGCGGACTCGGACAGGGTTATAATCAGCCCCAGCATTTT
- TRBJ2-1 TRBV28 - CASSGYNEQFF TGTGCGTCGTCGGGATACAATGAGCAGTTCTTC
- TRBJ2-1 TRBV2 - CASSLLRTASNEQFF TGTGCCAGCAGCCTACTCCGGACAGCGAGCAATGAGCAGTTCTTC
- TRBJ2-7 TRBV9 few CASSVDNRGGFEQYF TGTGCCAGCAGCGTAGATAACAGGGGAGGTTTCGAGCAGTACTTC
TRBD2 TRBJ2-7 TRBV4-1 - CASSQDGLAVAYEQYF TGCGCCAGCAGCCAAGATGGACTAGCGGTGGCCTACGAGCAGTACTTC
TRBD1 TRBJ1-4 TRBV28 - CASNSQGWQDEKLFF TGTGCCAGCAACTCACAGGGGTGGCAGGATGAAAAACTGTTTTTT
TRBD2 TRBJ2-1 TRBV3-1/TRBV3-2 - CASSQGEGGEQFF TGTGCCAGCAGCCAAGGGGAGGGCGGTGAGCAGTTCTTC
TRBD2 TRBJ2-5 TRBV4-2 - CASSQGLREGQETQYF TGTGCCAGCAGCCAAGGGTTGCGGGAGGGACAAGAGACCCAGTACTTC
- TRBJ1-4 TRBV6-5 - CASSSPGGGGREKLFF TGTGCCAGCAGTTCCCCGGGTGGAGGAGGGAGGGAAAAACTGTTTTTT
- TRBJ1-5 TRBV6-5 few CASSQGVRQPQHF TGTGCCAGCTCGCAGGGTGTGAGGCAGCCCCAGCATTTT
TRBD2 TRBJ2-5 TRBV3-1/TRBV3-2 - CASSQASGSYQETQYF TGTGCCAGCAGCCAAGCTAGCGGGAGTTATCAGGAGACCCAGTACTTC
TRBD1 TRBJ1-5 TRBV18 - CASSPGTGDQPQHF TGTGCCAGCTCACCAGGGACAGGGGATCAGCCCCAGCATTTT
- TRBJ1-4 TRBV3-1/TRBV3-2 - CASSQALGATNEKLFF TGTGCCAGCAGCCAAGCTTTGGGGGCCACTAATGAAAAACTGTTTTTT
TRBD1 TRBJ1-1 TRBV5-4 - CATKRTGETEAFF TGTGCCACCAAGAGGACAGGGGAGACTGAAGCTTTCTTT
TRBD2 TRBJ2-1 TRBV6-5 - CASRRGLAGNEQFF TGTGCCAGCAGACGTGGACTAGCGGGAAATGAGCAGTTCTTC
- TRBJ1-3 TRBV5-1 - CASSSSGEGNTIYF TGCGCCAGCAGTTCGTCGGGGGAAGGAAACACCATATATTTT
TRBD1 TRBJ1-2 TRBV29-1 - CSGGRSGQGQANYGYTF TGCAGCGGTGGACGTTCAGGACAGGGCCAAGCTAACTATGGCTACACCTTC
TRBD1 TRBJ1-6 TRBV7-2 - CASSPRTGGNSPLHF TGTGCCAGCAGCCCCAGGACAGGGGGCAATTCACCCCTCCACTTT
- TRBJ2-2 TRBV24-1 few CATSDLAGDPGELFF TGTGCCACCAGTGATTTGGCAGGGGATCCCGGGGAGCTGTTTTTT
- TRBJ1-5 TRBV19 - CASTKTVLKGNQPQHF TGTGCCAGTACCAAGACAGTCCTAAAAGGCAATCAGCCCCAGCATTTT
TRBD2 TRBJ2-1 TRBV7-2 - CASSPLASGSGEQFF TGTGCCAGCAGCCCTCTGGCTAGCGGGAGCGGTGAGCAGTTCTTC
- TRBJ2-7 TRBV6-1 - CASSIAAAYEQYF TGTGCCAGCAGTATAGCGGCGGCCTACGAGCAGTACTTC
- TRBJ2-2 TRBV15 - CATSRDRGLSGELFF TGTGCCACCAGCAGAGATCGGGGTCTCTCCGGGGAGCTGTTTTTT
- TRBJ1-1 TRBV11-2 - CASSLVGGGTEAFF TGTGCCAGCAGCTTAGTTGGGGGAGGCACTGAAGCTTTCTTT
TRBD1 TRBJ1-6 TRBV19 - CASSIIGQGFSPLHF TGTGCCAGTAGTATAATCGGACAGGGTTTCTCACCCCTCCACTTT
- TRBJ2-3 TRBV6-2/TRBV6-3 - CASSYVAGSTDTQYF TGTGCCAGCAGTTACGTGGCAGGATCCACAGATACGCAGTATTTT
TRBD1 TRBJ1-1 TRBV5-1 - CASSVSGGRNTEAFF TGCGCCAGCAGCGTCTCAGGGGGCAGGAACACTGAAGCTTTCTTT
- TRBJ2-7 TRBV6-2/TRBV6-3 - CASSYAGYEQYF TGTGCCAGCAGTTACGCGGGCTACGAGCAGTACTTC
- TRBJ2-5 TRBV11-2 - CASRRGGPETQYF TGTGCCAGCCGCCGGGGTGGCCCGGAGACCCAGTACTTC
TRBD1 TRBJ1-2 TRBV5-6 - CASSGDRGNYGYTF TGTGCCAGCAGCGGGGACAGGGGAAACTATGGCTACACCTTC
TRBD1 TRBJ1-6 TRBV7-9 - CASSRTGMSSPLHF TGTGCCAGCAGCCGGACAGGAATGAGTTCACCCCTCCACTTT
TRBD2 TRBJ2-7 TRBV27 - CASSRDYGIYEQYF TGTGCCAGCAGCCGGGACTACGGAATCTACGAGCAGTACTTC
- TRBJ1-4 TRBV4-2 few CASSQRERTNEKLFF TGTGCCAGCAGCCAACGGGAGCGAACTAATGAAAAACTGTTTTTT
- TRBJ2-3 TRBV2 few CASRTNSMGQLLDTQYF TGTGCCAGCAGGACGAACTCGATGGGGCAGCTTTTAGATACGCAGTATTTT
TRBD1 TRBJ1-6 TRBV18 - CASSPRTGDSPLHF TGTGCCAGCTCACCCCGGACAGGGGATTCACCCCTCCACTTT
TRBD2 TRBJ2-4 TRBV7-2 few CASSLGAGDIQYF TGTGCCAGCAGCTTAGGGGCGGGGGACATTCAGTACTTC